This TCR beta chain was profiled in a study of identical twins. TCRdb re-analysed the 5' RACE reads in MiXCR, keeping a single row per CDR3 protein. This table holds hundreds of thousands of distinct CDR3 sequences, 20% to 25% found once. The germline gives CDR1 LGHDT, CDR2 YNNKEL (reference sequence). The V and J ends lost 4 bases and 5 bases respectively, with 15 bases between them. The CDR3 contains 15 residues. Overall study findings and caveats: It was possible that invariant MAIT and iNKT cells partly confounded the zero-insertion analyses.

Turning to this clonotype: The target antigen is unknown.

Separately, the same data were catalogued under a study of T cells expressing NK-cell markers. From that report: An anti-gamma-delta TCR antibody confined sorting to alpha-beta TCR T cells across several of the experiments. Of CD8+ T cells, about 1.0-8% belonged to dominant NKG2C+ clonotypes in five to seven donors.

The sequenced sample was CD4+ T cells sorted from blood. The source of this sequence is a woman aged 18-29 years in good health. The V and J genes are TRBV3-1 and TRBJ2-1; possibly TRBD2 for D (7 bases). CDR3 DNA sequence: TGTGCCAGCAGCCCTAGGGGGGGCGCCCACAATGAGCAGTTCTTC. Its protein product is CASSPRGGAHNEQFF.